This T cell receptor beta chain derives from a study of human T cells and chemical hapten exposure. Study background: Recorded diagnoses among the mostly female patients were alopecia areata, totalis or universalis. The variation in per-sample TCR yields arose mainly from small differences in pooled library volumes.

Germline CDR1 and CDR2: MNHEY and SVGEGT. Trimming removed 4 bases at V and 5 bases at J, with 12 bases between. This CDR3 region has 13 residues. As to this clonotype: Its target is not known.

Time point: patch test 3, about 24 weeks after DPC sensitization. Sample treatment: therapeutic diphenylcyclopropenone sensitization with weekly scalp DPC. Regarding the study as a whole: Expanded TCRs made up significantly more big CDR3 similarity clusters than controls did. Alopecia was present in the donors, so their immune response may differ from healthy people's.

One entry per CDR3 protein results from TCRdb running MiXCR on the RACE reads. The sample lists fewer than 200,000 distinct CDR3 sequences; about 30% were seen once. This receptor was taken from a woman aged 18-30 years with alopecia areata. Some clones in this sample may be carry-over from other donors' samples. The V and J genes are TRBV6-2 or TRBV6-3 and TRBJ2-7, with a possible D match to TRBD2 (6 bases). The starting material was whole blood, obtained in connection with sensitization to the hapten diphenylcyclopropenone (DPC). CDR3 nucleotide sequence: TGTGCCAGCAGTTGGCTACCGGGGGACGAGCAGTACTTC. It encodes CASSWLPGDEQYF.